This T cell receptor beta chain was documented in a study of cytomegalovirus exposure and HLA in healthy donors. Overall study findings and caveats: Later work found that TCR association rates differed between HLA loci; DRB1 had the most and HLA-C the fewest. TCR beta sequences reportedly predicted most subjects' HLA-A and HLA-B alleles accurately.

A note on this clone: What it binds is unknown.

The ends were cut back, 3 bases at V and 2 bases at J, with 11 bases in the middle. This CDR3 is built from 15 residues. Looked up from germline, CDR1 is MNHNS and CDR2 is SASEGT. The study ran its PCR with 60 Vbeta and 13 Jbeta primers. Data came from immunoSEQ multiplex PCR; TCRdb stores just in-frame clones and leaves some out. The data contain roughly 97,000 clones, approximately 80% of them seen just once; the ten biggest clones take up 1.5% to 2%. V gene TRBV6-1 combines with J gene TRBJ1-5; D not certain. The material sequenced was PBMCs. The sequence was collected from a middle-aged woman in good health and CMV-seronegative. In DNA, the CDR3 is TGTGCCAGCAGTGAGGGAGGCTGGGGCAATCAGCCCCAGCATTTT. Protein sequence: CASSEGGWGNQPQHF.